The 22 T cell receptor beta chains below all came from one sample that was sequenced in a study of neurological immune-mediated disorders. TCRdb reanalysed the 5' RACE reads using MiXCR and keeps one entry per CDR3 protein. Seen here are some 37,000 distinct CDR3 sequences, 4.8% observed once, and the top ten hold about 10%. The sample taken for sequencing was CD4+ T cells from blood. The receptors derive from a man in his late teens or twenties in good health.

This clonotype was counted a few times. The CDR3 loop is CGGARVGQETQYF. In nucleotides, the CDR3 is TGCGGGGGGGCCCGGGTAGGGCAAGAGACCCAGTACTTC. The V and J genes are TRBV20-1 and TRBJ2-5, with TRBD2 as a possible D gene (7 bases). In germline, CDR1 is DFQATT, CDR2 SNEGSKA (reference sequence). This CDR3 is built from 13 residues.

This clonotype showed up many times. CDR3 sequence reads: CASSLAGAENTEAFF. The CDR3 coding sequence is TGCGCCAGCAGCTTGGCGGGGGCCGAAAACACTGAAGCTTTCTTT. This chain uses TRBV5-1 with TRBJ1-1, with D perhaps TRBD1 (6 bases). CDR1 is SGHRS, CDR2 YFSETQ, per germline. This CDR3 region has 15 residues. Deletions cut 0 bases from V and 2 bases from J, with 11 bases between. The full variable domain, in which reference TRBV5-1 and TRBJ1-1 provide the parts outside the CDR3, is KAGVTQTPRYLIKTRGQQVTLSCSPISGHRSVSWYQQTPGQGLQFLFEYFSETQRNKGNFPGRFSGRQFSNSRSEMNVSTLELGDSALYLCASSLAGAENTEAFFGQGTRLTVV.

This clonotype was picked up many times. The V call is TRBV14, the J call TRBJ1-2, with D uncertain. Trimming took off 0 bases at V and 7 bases at J, with 12 bases between the two ends. Germline CDR1 is SGHDN and CDR2 is FVKESK. The length of the CDR3 is 14 residues. The CDR3 DNA sequence: TGTGCCAGCAGCCAAGACTTTCGCTTGGCTGGCTACACCTTC. Translation: CASSQDFRLAGYTF.

Many counts were recorded for this clonotype. The chain carries TRBV7-9 and TRBJ1-1, with D possibly TRBD1 on 5 matching bases. CDR3 length: 15 amino acids. Looked up from germline, CDR1 is SEHNR and CDR2 is FQNEAQ (reference sequence). The V and J ends lost 1 base and 0 bases respectively, with 9 bases between them. CDR3 sequence (DNA): TGTGCCAGCAGCTTAGATCAGGGTTTGAACACTGAAGCTTTCTTT. It codes for CASSLDQGLNTEAFF.

This clonotype is deemed medium-sized. The rearrangement joins TRBV9 to TRBJ2-7; D might be TRBD1 (5 bases). The CDR3 extends over 14 amino acids. V was cut by 5 bases and J by 6 bases, with 18 bases left in between. Germline CDR1 reads SGDLS; CDR2 reads YYNGEE. Here the CDR3 reads CASRAPQGTGEQYF. CDR3 nucleotides: TGTGCCAGCAGAGCCCCCCAGGGAACGGGCGAGCAGTACTTC. The variable domain in full, with the rest retrieved from reference TRBV9 and TRBJ2-7, is DSGVTQTPKHLITATGQRVTLRCSPRSGDLSVYWYQQSLDQGLQFLIQYYNGEERAKGNILERFSAQQFPDLHSELNLSSLELGDSALYFCASRAPQGTGEQYFGPGTRLTVT.

This clonotype was recorded at least ten times. This chain uses TRBV6-5 with TRBJ2-1; 11 positions agree with TRBD2. CDR3 length equals 16 residues. V shed 2 bases, J shed 5 bases, and the junction held 5 bases outside the gene matches. In germline, CDR1 is MNHEY, CDR2 SVGAGI. The CDR3 sequence is CASSYVAGGANNEQFF. The CDR3 DNA is TGTGCCAGCAGTTACGTAGCGGGGGGGGCAAACAATGAGCAGTTCTTC.

Many counts were recorded for this clonotype. The rearrangement joins TRBV6-6 to TRBJ1-2; TRBD1 might be the D (6 bases). This CDR3 has 14 residues. Germline loops: CDR1 MNHNY, CDR2 SVGAGI (reference sequence). Between the trimmed V and J ends, which lost 11 bases and 7 bases, there was a span of 23 bases. CDR3 nucleotide sequence: TGTGCCGGAACAGAACAGGGTGCTAGGGGTGGCTACACCTTC. This translates into CAGTEQGARGGYTF.

This clonotype was found many times. J is TRBJ1-6 and V is TRBV12-5; TRBD1 is a possible D gene (6 bases). Looked up from germline, CDR1 is LGHNT and CDR2 is FRNRAP. V lost 0 bases and J lost 0, with 12 bases in between. The CDR3 spans 18 residues. CDR3 region: CASGLVGGDSSYNSPLHF. The CDR3 bases are TGTGCTAGTGGTTTGGTAGGGGGAGACAGCTCCTATAATTCACCCCTCCACTTT.

This clonotype appeared many times. The chain uses TRBV4-1 and TRBJ1-2; D remains ambiguous. Germline loops: CDR1 MGHRA, CDR2 YSYEKL. Trimming shortened V by 4 bases and J by 1 base, and 16 bases separated the two germline ends. CDR3 length equals 16 residues. CDR3 sequence (DNA): TGCGCCAGCAGCCGGCCCCTGGTTGGGAGTAACTATGGCTACACCTTC. This translates into CASSRPLVGSNYGYTF.

Ten or more counts support this clonotype. This chain links TRBV5-1 with TRBJ1-1, with D possibly matching TRBD1 (5 bases). V lost 1 base and J 4 bases, leaving 8 bases between the germline ends. The CDR3 spans 13 residues. Germline CDR1 and CDR2: SGHRS and YFSETQ. This chain's CDR3 is CASSLWGGTEAFF. The CDR3 DNA reads TGCGCCAGCAGCTTGTGGGGGGGCACTGAAGCTTTCTTT.

This clonotype has at least ten counts. At one boundary the junction diverges from the germline segment, which might be a read error. The chain couples TRBV7-7 to TRBJ2-1, with 12 bases matching TRBD1. There are 15 residues in the CDR3. Per the germline V gene, CDR1 is SSHAT and CDR2 is FNYEAQ (reference sequence). CDR3 bases: TGTGCTAGCAGCCCGGGACAGGGGGCGTATGATGAGCAGTTCTTC. It yields the protein CASSPGQGAYDEQFF.

The table lists this clonotype with many counts. The chain joins TRBV27 to TRBJ2-7; 11 bases agree with TRBD1. This CDR3 spans 15 amino acids. Germline assignment: CDR1 MNHEY and CDR2 SMNVEV (reference sequence). Losses at the gene ends were 6 bases for V and 5 bases for J; bases not matched to a gene: 9. The CDR3 is CASRETRDRGDEQYF. The CDR3 DNA reads as TGTGCCAGCAGAGAAACTCGGGACAGGGGGGACGAGCAGTACTTC.

This clonotype is medium-sized within its sample. V usage is TRBV11-2 and J usage is TRBJ1-6; D may be TRBD1 (6 bases). The V end was cut by 7 bases, the J end by 5 bases, with 12 bases between. Germline values: CDR1 SGHAT, CDR2 FQNNGV. The length of the CDR3 is 14 residues. Here the CDR3 DNA reads TGTGCCAGCACCGTGTCAGGGGATAATTCACCCCTCCACTTT. Protein product: CASTVSGDNSPLHF. Full variable domain (outside the CDR3, taken from reference TRBV11-2 and TRBJ1-6): EAGVAQSPRYKIIEKRQSVAFWCNPISGHATLYWYQQILGQGPKLLIQFQNNGVVDDSQLPKDRFSAERLKGVDSTLKIQPAKLEDSAVYLCASTVSGDNSPLHFGNGTRLTVT.

There are many counts of this clonotype. This chain links TRBV2 with TRBJ2-2; perhaps D is TRBD1 or TRBD2 (5 bases each). The CDR3 runs to 13 residues. Germline assignment: CDR1 SNHLY and CDR2 FYNNEI. V lost 6 bases and J 5 bases, leaving 10 bases between the germline ends. CDR3 coding DNA: TGTGCCAGCAGACGGGGCGGGACCGGGGAGCTGTTTTTT. It is translated as CASRRGGTGELFF.

This clonotype has at least ten counts. The V call is TRBV3-1, the J call TRBJ2-2, with TRBD1 identical over 9 bases. Germline V gives CDR1 LGHDT, CDR2 YNNKEL (reference sequence). J lost 5 bases, V lost 9 bases, and 4 bases had no gene match. CDR3 length: 13 amino acids. CDR3 DNA sequence: TGTGCCAGTTGGGACAGGGAGACCGGGGAGCTGTTTTTT. Protein: CASWDRETGELFF. The variable domain in full, with the rest retrieved from reference TRBV3-1 and TRBJ2-2, is DTAVSQTPKYLVTQMGNDKSIKCEQNLGHDTMYWYKQDSKKFLKIMFSYNNKELIINETVPNRFSPKSPDKAHLNLHINSLELGDSAVYFCASWDRETGELFFGEGSRLTVL.

This clonotype was picked up many times. The rearrangement links TRBV5-1 to TRBJ2-3; tentatively, D is TRBD2 (6 bases). The CDR3 sequence is 13 residues long. V was shortened by 0 bases and J by 8 bases, with 10 bases between the two germline ends. Germline CDR1 is SGHRS and CDR2 is YFSETQ. The CDR3 reads CASSLEGTPTQYF. CDR3 nucleotides: TGCGCCAGCAGCTTGGAAGGGACTCCTACGCAGTATTTT.

Many counts were recorded for this clonotype. This chain connects TRBV12-3 or TRBV12-4 to TRBJ2-2; D is possibly TRBD1 (5 bases). The CDR3 contains 17 residues. The V and J ends lost 2 bases and 0 bases respectively, with 13 bases between them. CDR3 residues: CASSLSSQGTNTGELFF. CDR3 bases: TGTGCCAGCAGTTTAAGTTCCCAGGGTACGAACACCGGGGAGCTGTTTTTT.

This clonotype showed up many times. V and J are TRBV7-9 and TRBJ2-7, with D maybe TRBD1 (5 bases). The CDR3 consists of 14 residues. CDR1 and CDR2 from the germline V gene are SEHNR and FQNEAQ (reference sequence). V dropped 6 bases and J dropped 3 bases, with 15 bases sitting between them. This chain's CDR3 is CASSSAQGSYEQYF. In DNA, the CDR3 is TGTGCCAGCAGTTCTGCCCAGGGAAGCTACGAGCAGTACTTC.

The table lists this clonotype with many counts. The CDR3 nucleotides read TGCAGTGCCCCCGTCCCGGGACAGGGGTGGCATGGCTACACCTTC. Translated: CSAPVPGQGWHGYTF. The chain links TRBV20-1 to TRBJ1-2; 10 positions match TRBD1. V gave up 6 bases and J gave up 6 bases; unmatched junction bases: 13. The CDR3 length is 15 residues. Looked up from germline, CDR1 is DFQATT and CDR2 is SNEGSKA (reference sequence).

This clonotype appeared many times. The chain uses TRBV7-9 and TRBJ1-1, with TRBD1 matching over 12 bases. The CDR3 totals 16 residues. Germline CDR1 is SEHNR and CDR2 is FQNEAQ (reference sequence). V lost 5 bases, J lost 4 bases, and 8 bases stayed unmatched. The CDR3 reads CASSLDPGQGATEAFF. As DNA, the CDR3 is TGTGCCAGCAGCCTCGACCCGGGACAGGGGGCCACTGAAGCTTTCTTT. The full variable domain, completed using reference TRBV7-9 and TRBJ1-1, is DTGVSQNPRHKITKRGQNVTFRCDPISEHNRLYWYRQTLGQGPEFLTYFQNEAQLEKSRLLSDRFSAERPKGSFSTLEIQRTEQGDSAMYLCASSLDPGQGATEAFFGQGTRLTVV.

In this sample, this clonotype turned up many times. The rearrangement joins TRBV20-1 to TRBJ2-5; TRBD2 aligns across 7 bases. Per the germline V gene, CDR1 is DFQATT and CDR2 is SNEGSKA (reference sequence). This CDR3 comprises 16 residues. With 0 bases clipped from V and 5 bases from J, the junction kept 12 bases outside the gene matches. The CDR3 DNA follows: TGCAGTGCTAGAGATTTGGGGAGGGCCCCCCAGGAGACCCAGTACTTC. This gives the protein CSARDLGRAPQETQYF.

In this sample, this clonotype turned up many times. The V gene is TRBV28, the J gene TRBJ2-7, with 8 positions matching TRBD1. Germline V gives CDR1 MDHEN, CDR2 SYDVKM. The CDR3 runs to 15 residues. J was trimmed by 3 bases and V by 4 bases; bases with no gene match: 8. CDR3 residues: CASSSATGQDYEQYF. The CDR3 DNA is TGTGCCAGCAGTTCGGCAACGGGACAGGACTACGAGCAGTACTTC.